This TCR beta chain was recovered during a study of T cell repertoires in cytomegalovirus infection. Study as a whole: CMV epitopes in the study were HLA-C-restricted (recently identified) and HLA-B-restricted (well studied). Carrying CMV and the relevant HLA type showed in public TCR beta signatures. Study-level findings and limits: Pooled public TCR beta family frequency picked out CMV carriers with the relevant HLA. What dominated the ex vivo response were HLA-C-restricted CMV-specific TCR beta clonotypes.

MiXCR, run by TCRdb on the reads, gives a single entry per CDR3 protein. Of approximately 990,000 distinct CDR3 sequences in the sample, about 33% are singletons; the top ten hold under 15%. As concerns this clonotype: Its antigen is still unknown.

Germline V gene sequence: CDR1 MNHEY, CDR2 SVGAGI. This CDR3 has 17 amino acids. V lost 4 bases and J lost 1; bases outside the gene matches: 10. The chain links TRBV6-5 to TRBJ2-5, with 9 bases matching TRBD1. Sequencing was performed on cultured CD8+ T cells from PBMCs, taken from culture after CMV antigen stimulation. This receptor was identified in a human donor in good health (CMV status not recorded). Some clones in this sample may be carry-over from other donors' samples. The CDR3 reads CASSSGTGLVAQETQYF. CDR3 DNA: TGTGCCAGCAGTTCCGGGACAGGGCTGGTTGCCCAAGAGACCCAGTACTTC.